This paragraph covers one T cell receptor beta chain sequence. Its antigen is not yet known. No base-level quality is on record; no much larger clone is a single base apart. The collaborating institutions used their own protocols to collect whole blood in K2EDTA tubes. For TCRbeta analysis, collaborators shipped samples as frozen whole blood, isolated PBMCs, or DNA extracted from either of those sample types. There are 18 amino acids in the CDR3, from cysteine to phenylalanine inclusive. Only the CDR3 DNA is retained, 54 bases long and in frame from the first base. Relative to germline, V is missing 5 bases and J is missing 6 bases, with 19 bases of the junction outside any gene match. Taken from the germline V gene, the CDR1 and CDR2 loops are MDHEN and SYDVKM. TCRbeta CDR3 regions were amplified from genomic DNA using the immunoSEQ Assay, a bias-controlled multiplex PCR. Per the authors' processing: Nucleated cell counts per sample were estimated from amplification of reference gene primers within the assay. To quantify the absolute abundance of each unique TCRbeta CDR3 rearrangement, sequence reads were collapsed and filtered. Productive Simpson clonality was computed per sample as the square root of Simpson's diversity index over productive rearrangements. This is the immuneACCESS table as TCRdb keeps it, with only in-frame sequences that have V and J called. A part of the clones is gone; compared with another copy, unresolved V genes explain less than half, and the rest is unexplained. D and trimming come from the DNA, and the V and J calls and clone size come from that table. In all, the sample holds roughly 200,000 clones, and 80% to 85% of those were seen once. The ten largest clones add up to about 20% of the sample.

The data were obtained in a study of blood T cell repertoires in COVID-19 (dated by TCRdb to about 2020). In terms of the full investigation: Samples from collaborators originated in the United States, Italy and Spain and spanned both the acute and convalescent phases of COVID-19. The material from the prospective study consisted of cDNA or gDNA derived from T cells, B-cell-depleted T cells, or PBMCs. Deeply sampled blood TCRbeta repertoires from subjects exposed to, actively infected with, or recovered from COVID-19 were included in the dataset. The repertoires were made available in a free public database intended to serve as a resource for research on the immune response to SARS-CoV-2. The samples were drawn from two sources: the first 160 participants of the ongoing ImmuneRACE study, and fewer than 1,500 subjects contributed by 6 global collaborators. Sample metadata almost always included a de-identified subject ID, COVID-19 status, age in years and sex. HLA class I and class II types, where available, came from metadata supplied by the sample provider rather than from assay-based typing.

Study-wide findings and limitations: How much clinical and demographic metadata was included differed by source and by participant, and the metadata was provided uncurated.

Specimen: peripheral blood. The V gene is TRBV28 and the J gene is TRBJ2-1; 7 nucleotides in the junction match TRBD2. This sequence was found in a human donor in a cohort sampled during active COVID-19. The base sequence is TGTGCCAGCAGTCTTGACCCCCCAGGGCTAGCGGCGACCAATGAGCAGTTCTTC. This is translated as CASSLDPPGLAATNEQFF.